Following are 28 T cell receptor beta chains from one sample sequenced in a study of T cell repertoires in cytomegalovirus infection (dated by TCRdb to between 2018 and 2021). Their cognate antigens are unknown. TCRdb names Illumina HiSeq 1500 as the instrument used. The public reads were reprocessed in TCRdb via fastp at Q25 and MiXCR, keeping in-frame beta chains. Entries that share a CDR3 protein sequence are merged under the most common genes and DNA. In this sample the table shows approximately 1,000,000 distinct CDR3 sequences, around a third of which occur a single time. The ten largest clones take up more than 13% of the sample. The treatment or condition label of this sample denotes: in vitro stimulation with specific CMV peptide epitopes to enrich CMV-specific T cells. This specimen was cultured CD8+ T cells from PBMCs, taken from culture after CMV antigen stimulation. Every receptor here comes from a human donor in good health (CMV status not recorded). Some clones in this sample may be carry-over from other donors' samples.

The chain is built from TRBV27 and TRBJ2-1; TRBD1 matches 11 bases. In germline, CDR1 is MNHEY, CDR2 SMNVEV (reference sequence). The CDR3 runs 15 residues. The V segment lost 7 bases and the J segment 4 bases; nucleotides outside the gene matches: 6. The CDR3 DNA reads TGTGCCAGCAACGCCGGGACAGGGGGATACAATGAGCAGTTCTTC. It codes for CASNAGTGGYNEQFF.

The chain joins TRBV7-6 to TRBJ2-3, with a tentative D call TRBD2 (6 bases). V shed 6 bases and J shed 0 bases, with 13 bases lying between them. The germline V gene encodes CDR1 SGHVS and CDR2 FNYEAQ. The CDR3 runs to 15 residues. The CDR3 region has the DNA TGTGCCAGCAGGGAGGGAGATATAAGCACAGATACGCAGTATTTT. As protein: CASREGDISTDTQYF.

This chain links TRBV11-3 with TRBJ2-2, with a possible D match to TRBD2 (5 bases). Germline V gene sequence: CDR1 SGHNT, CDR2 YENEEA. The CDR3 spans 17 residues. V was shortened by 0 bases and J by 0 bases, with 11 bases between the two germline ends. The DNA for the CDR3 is TGTGCCAGCAGCTTAGAAATCGGACTCCCGAACACCGGGGAGCTGTTTTTT. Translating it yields CASSLEIGLPNTGELFF.

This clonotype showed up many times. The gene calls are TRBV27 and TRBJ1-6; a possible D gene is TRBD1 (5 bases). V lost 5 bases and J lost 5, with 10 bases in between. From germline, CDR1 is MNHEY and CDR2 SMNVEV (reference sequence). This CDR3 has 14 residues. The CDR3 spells CASSPGTDNSPLHF. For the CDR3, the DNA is TGTGCCAGCAGTCCCGGGACGGATAATTCACCCCTCCACTTT.

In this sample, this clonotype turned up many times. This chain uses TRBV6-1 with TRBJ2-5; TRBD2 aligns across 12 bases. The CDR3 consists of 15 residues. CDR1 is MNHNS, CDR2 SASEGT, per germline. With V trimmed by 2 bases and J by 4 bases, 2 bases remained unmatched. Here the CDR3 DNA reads TGTGCCAGCAGTGAACTAGCGGGGGGGCCAGAGACCCAGTACTTC. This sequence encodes CASSELAGGPETQYF.

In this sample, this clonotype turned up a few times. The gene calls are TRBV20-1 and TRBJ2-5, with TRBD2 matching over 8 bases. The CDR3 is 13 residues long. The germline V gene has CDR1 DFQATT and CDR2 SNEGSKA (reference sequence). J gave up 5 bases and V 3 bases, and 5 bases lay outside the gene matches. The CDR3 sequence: CSASGGALETQYF. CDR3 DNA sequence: TGCAGTGCTAGCGGGGGGGCCTTGGAGACCCAGTACTTC.

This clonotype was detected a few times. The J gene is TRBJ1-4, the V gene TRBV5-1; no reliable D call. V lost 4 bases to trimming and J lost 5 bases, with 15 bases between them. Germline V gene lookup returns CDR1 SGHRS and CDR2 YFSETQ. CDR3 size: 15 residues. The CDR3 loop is CASSGGPLENEKLFF. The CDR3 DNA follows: TGCGCCAGCAGCGGAGGACCGCTCGAAAATGAAAAACTGTTTTTT. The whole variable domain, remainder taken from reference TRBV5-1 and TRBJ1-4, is KAGVTQTPRYLIKTRGQQVTLSCSPISGHRSVSWYQQTPGQGLQFLFEYFSETQRNKGNFPGRFSGRQFSNSRSEMNVSTLELGDSALYLCASSGGPLENEKLFFGSGTQLSVL.

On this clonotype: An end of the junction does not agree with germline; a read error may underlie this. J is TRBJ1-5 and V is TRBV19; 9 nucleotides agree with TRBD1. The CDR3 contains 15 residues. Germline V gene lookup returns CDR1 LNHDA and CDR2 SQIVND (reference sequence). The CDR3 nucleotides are TGTGTCAGTACCACACAGGGGGCAAGCAATCAGCCCCAGCATTTT. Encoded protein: CVSTTQGASNQPQHF. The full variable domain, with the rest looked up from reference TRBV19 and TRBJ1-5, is DGGITQSPKYLFRKEGQNVTLSCEQNLNHDAMYWYRQDPGQGLRLIYYSQIVNDFQKGDIAEGYSVSREKKESFPLTVTSAQKNPTAFYLCVSTTQGASNQPQHFGDGTRLSIL.

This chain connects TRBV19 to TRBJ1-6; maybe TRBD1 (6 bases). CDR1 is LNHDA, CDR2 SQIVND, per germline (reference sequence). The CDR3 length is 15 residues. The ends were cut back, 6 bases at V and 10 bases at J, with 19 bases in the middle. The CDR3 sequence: CASSSSGAVRSPLHF. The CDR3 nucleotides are TGTGCCAGTAGCTCTTCGGGGGCAGTTCGGTCACCCCTCCACTTT. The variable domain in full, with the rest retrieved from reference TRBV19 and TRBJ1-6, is DGGITQSPKYLFRKEGQNVTLSCEQNLNHDAMYWYRQDPGQGLRLIYYSQIVNDFQKGDIAEGYSVSREKKESFPLTVTSAQKNPTAFYLCASSSSGAVRSPLHFGNGTRLTVT.

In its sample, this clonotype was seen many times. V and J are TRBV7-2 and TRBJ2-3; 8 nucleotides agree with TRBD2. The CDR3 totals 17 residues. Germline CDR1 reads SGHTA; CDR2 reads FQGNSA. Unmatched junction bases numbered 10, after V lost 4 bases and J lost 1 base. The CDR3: CASSSGLGVAGTDTQYF. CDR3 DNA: TGTGCCAGCAGCTCGGGACTAGGGGTAGCAGGCACAGATACGCAGTATTTT.

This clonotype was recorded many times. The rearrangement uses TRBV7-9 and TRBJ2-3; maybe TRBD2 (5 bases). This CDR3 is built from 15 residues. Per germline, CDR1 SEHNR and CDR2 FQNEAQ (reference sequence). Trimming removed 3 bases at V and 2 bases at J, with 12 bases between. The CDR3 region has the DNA TGTGCCAGCAGCTTTGAGGGCGGAACCACAGATACGCAGTATTTT. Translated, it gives CASSFEGGTTDTQYF.

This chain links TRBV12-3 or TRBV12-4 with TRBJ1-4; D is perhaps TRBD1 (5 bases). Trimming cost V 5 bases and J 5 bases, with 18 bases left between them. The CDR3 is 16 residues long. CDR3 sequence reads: CASSPGPGAGNEKLFF. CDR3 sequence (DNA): TGTGCCAGCAGTCCTGGGCCCGGGGCGGGGAATGAAAAACTGTTTTTT.

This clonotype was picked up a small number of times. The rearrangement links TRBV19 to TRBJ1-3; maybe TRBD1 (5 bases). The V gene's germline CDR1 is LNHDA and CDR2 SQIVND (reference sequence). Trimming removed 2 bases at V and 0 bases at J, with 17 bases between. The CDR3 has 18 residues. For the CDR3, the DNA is TGTGCCAGTAGTATACGATGGTGGGACGGCAACTCTGGAAACACCATATATTTT. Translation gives CASSIRWWDGNSGNTIYF.

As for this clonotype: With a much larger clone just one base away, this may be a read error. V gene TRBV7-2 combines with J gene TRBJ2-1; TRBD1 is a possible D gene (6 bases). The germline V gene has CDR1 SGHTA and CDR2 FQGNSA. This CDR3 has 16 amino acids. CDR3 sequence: CASRLGSQGYYNEQFF. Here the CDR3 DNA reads TGTGCCAGCAGATTAGGTAGTCAGGGGTACTACAATGAGCAGTTCTTC.

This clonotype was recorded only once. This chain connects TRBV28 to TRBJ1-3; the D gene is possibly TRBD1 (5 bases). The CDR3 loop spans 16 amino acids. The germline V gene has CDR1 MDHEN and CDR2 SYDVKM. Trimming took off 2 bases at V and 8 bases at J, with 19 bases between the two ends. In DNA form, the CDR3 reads TGTGCCAGCAGTTTACGAGGCGGGGCCTTTGGGGACACCATATATTTT. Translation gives CASSLRGGAFGDTIYF. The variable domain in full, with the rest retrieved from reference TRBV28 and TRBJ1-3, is DVKVTQSSRYLVKRTGEKVFLECVQDMDHENMFWYRQDPGLGLRLIYFSYDVKMKEKGDIPEGYSVSREKKERFSLILESASTNQTSMYLCASSLRGGAFGDTIYFGEGSWLTVV.

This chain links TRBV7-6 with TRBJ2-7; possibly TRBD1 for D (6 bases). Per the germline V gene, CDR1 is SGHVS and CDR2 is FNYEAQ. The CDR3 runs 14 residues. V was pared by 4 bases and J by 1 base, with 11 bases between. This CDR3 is CASSWTEESYEQYF. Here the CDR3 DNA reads TGTGCCAGCAGCTGGACAGAAGAGTCCTACGAGCAGTACTTC.

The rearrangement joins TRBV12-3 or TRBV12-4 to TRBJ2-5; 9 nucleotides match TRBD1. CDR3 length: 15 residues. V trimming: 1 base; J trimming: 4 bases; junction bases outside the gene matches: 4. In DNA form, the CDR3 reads TGTGCCAGCAGTTTAGTTTCGGGACAGGGAGAGACCCAGTACTTC. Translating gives CASSLVSGQGETQYF.

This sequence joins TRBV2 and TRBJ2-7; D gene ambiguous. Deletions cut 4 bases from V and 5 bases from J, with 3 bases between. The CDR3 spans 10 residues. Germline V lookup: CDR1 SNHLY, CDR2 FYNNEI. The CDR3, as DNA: TGTGCCAGCAGTGTTAACGAGCAGTACTTC. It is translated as CASSVNEQYF.

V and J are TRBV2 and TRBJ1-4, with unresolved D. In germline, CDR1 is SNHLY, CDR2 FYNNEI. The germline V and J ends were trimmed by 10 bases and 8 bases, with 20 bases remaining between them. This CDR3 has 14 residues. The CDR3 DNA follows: TGTGCCACCATCCCCGCCGCGCAGGAAGAAAAACTGTTTTTT. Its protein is CATIPAAQEEKLFF. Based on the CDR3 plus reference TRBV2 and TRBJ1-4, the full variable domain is EPEVTQTPSHQVTQMGQEVILRCVPISNHLYFYWYRQILGQKVEFLVSFYNNEISEKSEIFDDQFSVERPDGSNFTLKIRSTKLEDSAMYFCATIPAAQEEKLFFGSGTQLSVL.

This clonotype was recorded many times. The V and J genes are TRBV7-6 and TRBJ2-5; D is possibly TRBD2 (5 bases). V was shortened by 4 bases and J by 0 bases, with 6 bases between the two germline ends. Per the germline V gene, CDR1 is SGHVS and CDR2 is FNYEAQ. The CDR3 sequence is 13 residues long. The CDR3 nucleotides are TGTGCCAGCAGCTACGGGAACCAAGAGACCCAGTACTTC. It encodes CASSYGNQETQYF.

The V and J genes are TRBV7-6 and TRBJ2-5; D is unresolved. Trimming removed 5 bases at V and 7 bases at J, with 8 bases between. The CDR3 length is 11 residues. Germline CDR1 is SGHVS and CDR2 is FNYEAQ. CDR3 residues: CASSQLTTQYF. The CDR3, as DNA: TGTGCCAGCAGCCAACTCACGACCCAGTACTTC.

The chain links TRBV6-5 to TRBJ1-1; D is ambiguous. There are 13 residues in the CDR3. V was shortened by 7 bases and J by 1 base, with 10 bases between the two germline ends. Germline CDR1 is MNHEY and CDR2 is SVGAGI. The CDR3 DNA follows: TGTGCCAGCACCCTCACCCAGAACACTGAAGCTTTCTTT. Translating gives CASTLTQNTEAFF.

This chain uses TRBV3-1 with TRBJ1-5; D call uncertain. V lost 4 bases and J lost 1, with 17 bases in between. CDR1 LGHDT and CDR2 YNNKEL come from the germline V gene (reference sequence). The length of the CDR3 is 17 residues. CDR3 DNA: TGTGCCAGCAGCCCCGGGGTAGGGCAGCAGAGCAATCAGCCCCAGCATTTT. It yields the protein CASSPGVGQQSNQPQHF.

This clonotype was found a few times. This CDR3 reads CASSQHTGNNEQFF. The CDR3 DNA is TGCGCCAGCAGCCAGCATACAGGGAACAATGAGCAGTTCTTC. This chain uses TRBV4-3 with TRBJ2-1; D is possibly TRBD1 (6 bases). The length of the CDR3 is 14 residues. V lost 3 bases and J 5 bases, leaving 11 bases between the germline ends. Germline CDR1 LGHNA, CDR2 YSLEER.

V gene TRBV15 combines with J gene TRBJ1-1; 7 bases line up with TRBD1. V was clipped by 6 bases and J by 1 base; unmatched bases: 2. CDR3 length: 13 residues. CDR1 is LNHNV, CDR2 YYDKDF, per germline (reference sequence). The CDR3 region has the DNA TGTGCCACCAGGGGACAGAGGAACACTGAAGCTTTCTTT. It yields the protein CATRGQRNTEAFF. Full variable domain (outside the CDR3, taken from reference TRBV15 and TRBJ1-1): DAMVIQNPRYQVTQFGKPVTLSCSQTLNHNVMYWYQQKSSQAPKLLFHYYDKDFNNEADTPDNFQSRRPNTSFCFLDIRSPGLGDTAMYLCATRGQRNTEAFFGQGTRLTVV.

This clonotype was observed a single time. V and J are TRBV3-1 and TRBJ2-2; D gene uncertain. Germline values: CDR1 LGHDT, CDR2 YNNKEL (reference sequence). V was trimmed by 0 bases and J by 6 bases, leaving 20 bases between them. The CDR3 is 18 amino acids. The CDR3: CASSQDRGQPVSSGELFF. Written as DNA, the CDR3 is TGTGCCAGCAGCCAAGATAGAGGCCAGCCGGTTTCATCCGGGGAGCTGTTTTTT.

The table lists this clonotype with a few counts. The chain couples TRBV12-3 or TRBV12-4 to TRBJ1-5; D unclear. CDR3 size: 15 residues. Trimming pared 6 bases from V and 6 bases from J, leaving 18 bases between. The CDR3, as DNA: TGTGCCAGCAGCCTAAACGTGGACTCGGGTCAGCCCCAGCATTTT. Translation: CASSLNVDSGQPQHF.

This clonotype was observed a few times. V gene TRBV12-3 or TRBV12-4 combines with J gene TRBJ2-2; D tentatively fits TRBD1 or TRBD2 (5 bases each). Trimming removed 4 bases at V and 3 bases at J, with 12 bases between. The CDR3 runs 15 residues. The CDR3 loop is CASSSTGPDTGELFF. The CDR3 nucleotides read TGTGCCAGCAGTTCAACGGGACCCGACACCGGGGAGCTGTTTTTT.